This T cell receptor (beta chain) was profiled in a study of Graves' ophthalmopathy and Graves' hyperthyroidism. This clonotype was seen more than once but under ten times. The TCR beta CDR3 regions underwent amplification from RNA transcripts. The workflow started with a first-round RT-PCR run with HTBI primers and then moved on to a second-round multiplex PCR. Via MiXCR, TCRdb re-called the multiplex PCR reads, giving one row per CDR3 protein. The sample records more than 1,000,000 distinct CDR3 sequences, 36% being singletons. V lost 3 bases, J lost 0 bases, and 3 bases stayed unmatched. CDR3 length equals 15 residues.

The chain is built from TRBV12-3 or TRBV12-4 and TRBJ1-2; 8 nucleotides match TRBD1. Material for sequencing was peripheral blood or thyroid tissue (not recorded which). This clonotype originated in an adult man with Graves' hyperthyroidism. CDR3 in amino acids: CASSFTGGTNYGYTF. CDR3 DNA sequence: TGTGCCAGCAGTTTCACAGGGGGGACTAACTATGGCTACACCTTC.